This T cell receptor beta chain was documented in a study of T cell responses to AZD1222 COVID-19 vaccine. The study, taken as a whole, reports: Baseline seropositives among AZD1222 recipients totaled only five or six. When two AZD1222 doses had been given, Spike-specific TCR breadth and depth rose.

In the case of this clone: The antigen is not known.

Sequenced by immunoSEQ multiplex PCR; TCRdb stores in-frame clones only, minus some. The repertoire holds about 100,000 clones, about 89% seen once, with about 17% in the top ten. Sequenced here: peripheral blood, sampled on day 0 of AZD1222 vaccination. This clonotype originated in an adult in good health.

The CDR3 bases are TGCGCCAGCAGCCCGTCCGGTAACAGGGACGAGCAGTACTTC. Its protein is CASSPSGNRDEQYF. The J gene is TRBJ2-7, the V gene TRBV5-1; tentative D call: TRBD1 (6 bases). The CDR3 runs to 14 residues. V shed 4 bases and J shed 5 bases, with 16 bases lying between them. Germline V gene data show CDR1 as SGHRS and CDR2 as YFSETQ.